The 14 T cell receptor beta chains presented below share a single source sample, sequenced in a study of CD8+CD57+ T cells in acquired aplastic anemia. Both TCR beta VDJ combination and CDR3 sequence profiling were carried out. Genomic DNA was the template for this profiling. MiXCR was run by TCRdb on the reads, yielding one entry per CDR3 protein. The repertoire holds about 270,000 distinct CDR3 sequences, with approximately 56% as singletons. The sequenced material came from sorted CD4+, CD8+, or CD8+CD57+ T cells (not recorded which) from PBMCs. The receptors derive from a human donor with severe aplastic anemia or a healthy control (not recorded which).

This chain joins TRBV15 and TRBJ2-7; D may match TRBD1 or TRBD2 (5 bases each). Germline CDR1 is LNHNV and CDR2 is YYDKDF (reference sequence). The germline V and J ends were trimmed by 2 bases and 3 bases, with 11 bases remaining between them. The length of the CDR3 is 14 residues. In nucleotides, the CDR3 is TGTGCCACCAGCAGAACCGGGACCAACTACGAGCAGTACTTC. It translates to CATSRTGTNYEQYF.

The rearrangement joins TRBV7-2 to TRBJ2-1; D unresolved. The V gene lost 4 bases and the J gene lost 12 bases, with 13 bases spanning the gap. Germline values: CDR1 SGHTA, CDR2 FQGNSA. The CDR3 is 12 residues long. CDR3 sequence reads: CASSSSGGGQFF. As DNA, the CDR3 is TGTGCCAGCAGCTCCTCCGGTGGTGGGCAGTTCTTC.

The chain recombines TRBV10-3 with TRBJ2-1, with D possibly being TRBD1 (6 bases). Germline V gene data show CDR1 as ENHRY and CDR2 as SYGVKD. V lost 6 bases, J lost 4 bases, and 13 bases lay in between. CDR3 size: 14 residues. This CDR3 reads CAISRDTSYNEQFF. Written as DNA, the CDR3 is TGTGCCATCAGCCGGGACACTTCATACAATGAGCAGTTCTTC.

The chain uses TRBV24-1 and TRBJ1-5; 7 bases fit TRBD1. With 9 bases clipped from V and 6 bases from J, the junction kept 10 bases outside the gene matches. Germline V gene data show CDR1 as KGHDR and CDR2 as SFDVKD. The CDR3 loop spans 14 amino acids. The CDR3 loop is CATQARQGGQPQHF. The CDR3 region has the DNA TGTGCCACCCAGGCGCGACAGGGAGGTCAGCCCCAGCATTTT.

This clonotype was counted between two and nine times. The genes are TRBV15 and TRBJ2-7, with 10 bases that match TRBD1. This CDR3 is built from 13 residues. Germline V gene data show CDR1 as LNHNV and CDR2 as YYDKDF (reference sequence). V shed 7 bases and J 5 bases; nucleotides not matched to a gene: 5. The CDR3 nucleotides read TGTGCCACCACGGGACAGGGGACTCACGAGCAGTACTTC. Protein: CATTGQGTHEQYF. The whole variable domain, filled in from reference TRBV15 and TRBJ2-7, reads DAMVIQNPRYQVTQFGKPVTLSCSQTLNHNVMYWYQQKSSQAPKLLFHYYDKDFNNEADTPDNFQSRRPNTSFCFLDIRSPGLGDTAMYLCATTGQGTHEQYFGPGTRLTVT.

This clonotype has a count of ten or more. This sequence joins TRBV24-1 and TRBJ1-2; a possible D gene is TRBD1 (6 bases). The CDR3 runs 15 residues. The V gene's germline CDR1 is KGHDR and CDR2 SFDVKD. V lost 7 bases and J 0 bases, leaving 14 bases between the germline ends. As DNA, the CDR3 is TGTGCCACCAGGGGGGGGGGGCCTCCTAACTATGGCTACACCTTC. Translated, it gives CATRGGGPPNYGYTF.

In its sample, this clonotype was seen a few times. The chain recombines TRBV7-9 with TRBJ2-1, with D hard to call. Per germline, CDR1 SEHNR and CDR2 FQNEAQ (reference sequence). V lost 5 bases, J lost 2 bases, and 13 bases lay in between. This CDR3 is 15 amino acids long. CDR3 sequence (DNA): TGTGCCAGCAGCGCAGGCACGTCGGCCTACAATGAGCAGTTCTTC. This translates into CASSAGTSAYNEQFF.

This clonotype was detected only a few times. The rearrangement uses TRBV24-1 and TRBJ1-2, with D unclear. The CDR3 totals 13 residues. Germline V gene lookup returns CDR1 KGHDR and CDR2 SFDVKD. Trimming took 0 bases from V and 4 from J, leaving 5 bases between them. This CDR3 reads CATSDLDGYGYTF. DNA of the CDR3: TGTGCCACCAGTGATTTGGACGGCTATGGCTACACCTTC.

The rearrangement uses TRBV20-1 and TRBJ2-5; D may be TRBD2 (5 bases). The length of the CDR3 is 13 residues. Trimming pared 5 bases from V and 2 bases from J, leaving 12 bases between. Germline assignment: CDR1 DFQATT and CDR2 SNEGSKA (reference sequence). The CDR3 DNA reads TGCAGTGCTCGATTCGGACTTCAAGAGACCCAGTACTTC. This translates into CSARFGLQETQYF.

The genes are TRBV7-8 and TRBJ2-1; 10 positions agree with TRBD2. The CDR3 runs to 16 residues. Per the germline V gene, CDR1 is SGHVS and CDR2 is FQNEAQ. The J segment lost 7 bases and the V segment lost 0 bases, leaving 6 bases of the junction unmatched. The CDR3, as DNA: TGTGCCAGCAGCTTAGCTAGCGGGAGGCCGGGGAATGAGCAGTTCTTC. Translated: CASSLASGRPGNEQFF.

The chain has TRBV10-3 and TRBJ2-5; TRBD1 matches at 11 bases. CDR1 ENHRY and CDR2 SYGVKD come from the germline V gene. The CDR3 spans 15 residues. The J segment lost 3 bases and the V segment lost 10 bases, leaving 10 bases of the junction unmatched. As DNA, the CDR3 is TGTGCCAGCACCCTCGGACAGGGGGCGGAAGAGACCCAGTACTTC. Encoded protein: CASTLGQGAEETQYF.

The gene calls are TRBV10-1 and TRBJ1-2; TRBD1 might be the D (5 bases). Germline CDR1 WNHNN, CDR2 SYGVQD (reference sequence). V was trimmed by 0 bases and J by 6 bases, leaving 8 bases between them. CDR3 length: 13 amino acids. CDR3 nucleotides: TGCGCCAGCAGTGAGTCGGGGGTCCATGGCTACACCTTC. This gives the protein CASSESGVHGYTF.

The chain employs TRBV15 and TRBJ1-4; D unclear. The V and J ends lost 5 bases and 6 bases respectively, with 16 bases between them. The CDR3 totals 15 residues. Germline lookup yields CDR1 LNHNV and CDR2 YYDKDF (reference sequence). CDR3 bases: TGTGCCACCAGCGGACCGAGGGCCGAGGATGAAAAACTGTTTTTT. Its translation: CATSGPRAEDEKLFF.

In its sample, this clonotype was seen once. The chain is built from TRBV5-4 and TRBJ2-5; 16 nucleotides agree with TRBD2. CDR1 and CDR2 from the germline V gene are SGHNT and YYREEE (reference sequence). Trimming at V came to 5 bases and at J to 3 bases, leaving 13 bases not matched to a gene. The CDR3 totals 19 residues. CDR3 bases: TGTGCCAGCAGTTCGGAGGGACTAGCGGGGGGGCCAGTCGAAGAGACCCAGTACTTC. Protein product: CASSSEGLAGGPVEETQYF.